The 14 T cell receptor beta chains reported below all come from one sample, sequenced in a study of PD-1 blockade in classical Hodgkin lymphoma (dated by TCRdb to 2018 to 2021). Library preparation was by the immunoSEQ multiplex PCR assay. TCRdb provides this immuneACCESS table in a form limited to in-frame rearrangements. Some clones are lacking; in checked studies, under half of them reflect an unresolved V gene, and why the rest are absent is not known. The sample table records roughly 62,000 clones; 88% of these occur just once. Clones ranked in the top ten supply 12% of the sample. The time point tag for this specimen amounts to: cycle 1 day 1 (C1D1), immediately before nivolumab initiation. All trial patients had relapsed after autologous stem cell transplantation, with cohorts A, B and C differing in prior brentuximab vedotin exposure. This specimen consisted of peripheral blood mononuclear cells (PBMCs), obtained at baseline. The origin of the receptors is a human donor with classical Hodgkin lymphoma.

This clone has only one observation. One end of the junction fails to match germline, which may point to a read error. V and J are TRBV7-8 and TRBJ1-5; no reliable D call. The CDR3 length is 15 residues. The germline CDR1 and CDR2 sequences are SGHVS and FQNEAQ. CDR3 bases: TGTGCCAGCAGCTTGGATGATTATAGCGATCAGCCCCAGCATTTT. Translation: CASSLDDYSDQPQHF.

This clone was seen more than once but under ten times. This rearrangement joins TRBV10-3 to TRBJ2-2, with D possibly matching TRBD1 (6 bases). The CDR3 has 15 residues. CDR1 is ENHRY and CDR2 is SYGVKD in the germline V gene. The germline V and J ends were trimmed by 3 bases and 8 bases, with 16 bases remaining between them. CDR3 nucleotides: TGTGCCATCAGTGAATACACAGGGTTGGGGGGGGAGCTGTTTTTT. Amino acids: CAISEYTGLGGELFF.

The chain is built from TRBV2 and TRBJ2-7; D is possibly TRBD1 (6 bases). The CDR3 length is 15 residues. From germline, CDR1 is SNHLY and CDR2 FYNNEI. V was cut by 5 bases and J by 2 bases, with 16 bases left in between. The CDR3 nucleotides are TGTGCCAGCAGTCTGGAGGTCCAGGGGACCTACGAGCAGTACTTC. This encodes CASSLEVQGTYEQYF.

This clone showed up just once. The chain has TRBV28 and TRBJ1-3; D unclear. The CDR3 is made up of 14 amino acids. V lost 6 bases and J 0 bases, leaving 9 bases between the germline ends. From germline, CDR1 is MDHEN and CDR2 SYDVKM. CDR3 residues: CASSSSVSGNTIYF. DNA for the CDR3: TGTGCCAGCAGCTCTTCCGTCTCTGGAAACACCATATATTTT.

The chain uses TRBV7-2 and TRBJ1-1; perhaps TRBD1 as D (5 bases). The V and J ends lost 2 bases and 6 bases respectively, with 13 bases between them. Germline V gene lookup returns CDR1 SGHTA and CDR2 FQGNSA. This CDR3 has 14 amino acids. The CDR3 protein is CASSLWWQGPEAFF. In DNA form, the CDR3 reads TGTGCCAGCAGCTTATGGTGGCAGGGCCCTGAAGCTTTCTTT.

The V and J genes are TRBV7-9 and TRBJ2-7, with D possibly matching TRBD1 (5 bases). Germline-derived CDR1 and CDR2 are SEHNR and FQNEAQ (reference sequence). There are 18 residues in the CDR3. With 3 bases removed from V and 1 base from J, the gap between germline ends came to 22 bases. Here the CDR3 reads CASSFPDNAASVSYEQYF. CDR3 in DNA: TGTGCCAGCAGCTTCCCGGACAACGCGGCCTCGGTTTCCTACGAGCAGTACTTC.

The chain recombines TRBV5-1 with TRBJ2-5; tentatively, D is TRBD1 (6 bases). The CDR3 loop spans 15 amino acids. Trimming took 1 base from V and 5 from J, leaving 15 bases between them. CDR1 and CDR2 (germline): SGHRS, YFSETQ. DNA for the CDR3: TGCGCCAGCAGCTTGCAACAGGGTGGTGGGGAGACCCAGTACTTC. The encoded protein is CASSLQQGGGETQYF.

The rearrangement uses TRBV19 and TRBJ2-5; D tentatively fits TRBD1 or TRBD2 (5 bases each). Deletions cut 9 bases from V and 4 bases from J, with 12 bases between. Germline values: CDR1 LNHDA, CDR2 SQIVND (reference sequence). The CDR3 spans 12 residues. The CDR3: CAREGRGETQYF. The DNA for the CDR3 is TGTGCCAGAGAGGGTAGGGGAGAGACCCAGTACTTC.

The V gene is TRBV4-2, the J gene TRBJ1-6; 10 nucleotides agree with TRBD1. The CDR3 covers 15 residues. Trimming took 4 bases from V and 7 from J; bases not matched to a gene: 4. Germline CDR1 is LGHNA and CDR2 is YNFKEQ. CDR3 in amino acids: CASSRRTGGNSPLHF. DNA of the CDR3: TGTGCCAGCAGCCGAAGGACAGGGGGAAATTCACCCCTCCACTTT.

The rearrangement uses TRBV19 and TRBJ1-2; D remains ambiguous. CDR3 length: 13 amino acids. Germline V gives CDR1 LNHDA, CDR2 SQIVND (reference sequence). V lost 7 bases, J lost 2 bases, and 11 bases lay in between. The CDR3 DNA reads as TGTGCCAGTACCGATTCAGTCAACTATGGCTACACCTTC. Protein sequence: CASTDSVNYGYTF.

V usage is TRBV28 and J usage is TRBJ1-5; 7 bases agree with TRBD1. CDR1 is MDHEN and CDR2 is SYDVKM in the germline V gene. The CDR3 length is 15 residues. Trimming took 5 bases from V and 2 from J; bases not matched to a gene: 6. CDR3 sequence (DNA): TGTGCCAGCAGTCAGACAGGGATCGGCAATCAGCCCCAGCATTTT. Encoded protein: CASSQTGIGNQPQHF.

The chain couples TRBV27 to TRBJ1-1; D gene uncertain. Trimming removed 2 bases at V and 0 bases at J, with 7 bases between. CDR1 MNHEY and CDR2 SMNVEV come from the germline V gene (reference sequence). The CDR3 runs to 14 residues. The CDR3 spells CASSLSLMNTEAFF. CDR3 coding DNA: TGTGCCAGCAGTTTAAGTTTGATGAACACTGAAGCTTTCTTT.

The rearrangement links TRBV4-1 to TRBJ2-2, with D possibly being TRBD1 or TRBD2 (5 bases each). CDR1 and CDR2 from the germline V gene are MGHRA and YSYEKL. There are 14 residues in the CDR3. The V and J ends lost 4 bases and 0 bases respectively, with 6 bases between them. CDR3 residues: CASSLGPNTGELFF. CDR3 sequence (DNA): TGCGCCAGCAGCCTGGGACCGAACACCGGGGAGCTGTTTTTT.

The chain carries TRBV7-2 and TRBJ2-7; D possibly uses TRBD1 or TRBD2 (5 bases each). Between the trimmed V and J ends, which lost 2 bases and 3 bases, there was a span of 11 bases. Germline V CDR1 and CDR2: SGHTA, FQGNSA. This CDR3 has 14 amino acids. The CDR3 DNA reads TGTGCCAGCAGCTTACACCGGGACGGCTACGAGCAGTACTTC. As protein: CASSLHRDGYEQYF.